In this sample, the clone carrying this T cell receptor beta chain turned up a few times. The antigen remains unidentified. The CDR3 spans 14 residues. V lost 6 bases and J lost 2, with 13 bases in between. Looked up from germline, CDR1 is MNHEY and CDR2 is SMNVEV (reference sequence). The data were taken from a study of blood T cells in healthy people across ages. The use of a sample-barcoded 5' primer and a J-beta primer mix characterized a second PCR of about 7 to 12 cycles. Researchers report that a template-switch adaptor with 12 random nucleotides tagged each cDNA molecule. TCRdb reprocessed the 5' RACE reads via MiXCR and lists one record per CDR3 protein. Of about 720,000 distinct CDR3 sequences detected, over 20% appear once; the ten largest clones hold less than 25%. Whole-study findings and limits: While age rose, TCR beta diversity per million T cells dropped in a roughly linear way.

This clonotype was sampled from a man between 70 and 80 years old in good health. The specimen was blood. The chain recombines TRBV27 with TRBJ1-2, with D possibly TRBD1 on 6 matching bases. CDR3 sequence reads: CASRRPGQNYGYTF. The CDR3 DNA is TGTGCCAGCAGAAGACCGGGACAAAACTATGGCTACACCTTC.